Given below is one T cell receptor beta chain in context. The data originate from a study of blood T cell repertoires in COVID-19. Germline trimming cut 6 bases from V and 6 bases from J; bases unmatched to any gene: 5. Looked up from germline, CDR1 is KGHSH and CDR2 is LQKENI. The CDR3 length is 14 residues. Sequenced by immunoSEQ multiplex PCR; TCRdb stores in-frame clones only, minus some. The sample has more than 200,000 clones, around 90% seen once. Cohort 3 recovery required two negative PCRs, clearance, or symptom resolution. This TCR derives from a woman between 45 and 60 years old who had recovered from COVID-19. The chain employs TRBV18 and TRBJ2-7, with 13 positions matching TRBD2. The sample consisted of PBMCs or T cells enriched from blood (not recorded which). The CDR3 bases are TGTGCCAGCTCCCCGACTAGCGGGAGGAGCGAGCAGTACTTC. The encoded protein is CASSPTSGRSEQYF.